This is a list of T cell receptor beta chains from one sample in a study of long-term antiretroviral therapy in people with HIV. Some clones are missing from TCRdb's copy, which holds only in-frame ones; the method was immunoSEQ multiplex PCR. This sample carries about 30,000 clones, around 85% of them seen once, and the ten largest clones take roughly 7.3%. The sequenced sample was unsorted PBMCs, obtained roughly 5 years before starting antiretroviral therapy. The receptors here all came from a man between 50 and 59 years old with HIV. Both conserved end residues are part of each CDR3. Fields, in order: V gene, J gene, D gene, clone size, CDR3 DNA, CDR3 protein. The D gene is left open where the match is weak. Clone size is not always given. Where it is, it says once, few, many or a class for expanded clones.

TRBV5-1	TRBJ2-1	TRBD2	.	TGCGCCAGCAGCGCAAGGCTAGCGGGGGTTGGGAATGAGCAGTTCTTC	CASSARLAGVGNEQFF
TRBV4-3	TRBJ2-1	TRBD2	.	TGCGCCAGCAGCCAAGTAAGCGGGGGGGGCTACAATGAGCAGTTCTTC	CASSQVSGGGYNEQFF
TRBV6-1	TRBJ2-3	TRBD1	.	TGTGCCGCCAGGGACAGATCATTCACAGATACGCAGTATTTT	CAARDRSFTDTQYF
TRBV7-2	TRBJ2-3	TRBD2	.	TGTGCCAGCAGCCTAAGGACTAGCGGGAAAAATACGCAGTATTTT	CASSLRTSGKNTQYF
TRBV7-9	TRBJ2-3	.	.	TGTGCCAGCACCAGAACAGGGTTAACAGATACGCAGTATTTT	CASTRTGLTDTQYF
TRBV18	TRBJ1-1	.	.	TGTGCCAGCTCACCACAGGGGCTAGGAAACACTGAAGCTTTCTTT	CASSPQGLGNTEAFF
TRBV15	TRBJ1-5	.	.	TGTGCCACCAGCAGAGGTCCAGGGGAAAATCAGCCCCAGCATTTT	CATSRGPGENQPQHF
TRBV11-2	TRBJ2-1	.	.	TGTGCCAGCAGCTTAGGCAGAAACAATGAGCAGTTCTTC	CASSLGRNNEQFF
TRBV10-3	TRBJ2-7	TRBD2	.	TGTGCCACCAGACTAGCGGTCGCCTACGAGCAGTACTTC	CATRLAVAYEQYF
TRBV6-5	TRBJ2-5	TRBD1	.	TGTGCCAGCAAACCGACAGGGGGCATTTTAGAGACCCAGTACTTC	CASKPTGGILETQYF
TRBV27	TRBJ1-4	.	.	TGTGCCAGCAGTCCACGACGTTTAGGAACTAATGAAAAACTGTTTTTT	CASSPRRLGTNEKLFF
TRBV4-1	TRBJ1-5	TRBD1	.	TGCGCCAGCAGCCATGACCTTCGGGGACAGGCTTTTGACTATCAGCCCCAGCATTTT	CASSHDLRGQAFDYQPQHF
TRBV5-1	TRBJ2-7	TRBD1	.	TGCGCCAGCAGCAGTCAGGGGGCCTCCTACGAGCAGTACTTC	CASSSQGASYEQYF
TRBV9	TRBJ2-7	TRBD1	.	TGTGCCAGCAGCTTACAGGGGGTAGCCTACGAGCAGTACTTC	CASSLQGVAYEQYF
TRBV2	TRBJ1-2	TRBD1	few	TGTGCCAGCAGTGGGGGGCAGGGGGCTCCCCCCTATGGCTACACCTTC	CASSGGQGAPPYGYTF
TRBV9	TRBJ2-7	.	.	TGTGCCAGCAGCGAACAGGGTCTAGCCTACGAGCAGTACTTC	CASSEQGLAYEQYF
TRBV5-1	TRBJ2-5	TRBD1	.	TGCGCCAGCAGCTTGGCCACAGGGGTGGAGACCCAGTACTTC	CASSLATGVETQYF
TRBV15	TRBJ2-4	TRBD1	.	TGTGCCACCAGCGCCGGACAGGGGAGCAAAAACATTCAGTACTTC	CATSAGQGSKNIQYF
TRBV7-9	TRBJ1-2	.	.	TGTGCCAGTAGCTTAGGGTTTCTCTATGGCTACACCTTC	CASSLGFLYGYTF
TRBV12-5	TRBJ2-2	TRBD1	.	TGTGCTAGTGGTTCTGCCTCCGGGACAGGGACCGGGGAGCTGTTTTTT	CASGSASGTGTGELFF
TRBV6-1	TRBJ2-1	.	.	TGTGCCAGCAGTGAAGGGACCGAAAACAATGAGCAGTTCTTC	CASSEGTENNEQFF
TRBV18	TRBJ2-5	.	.	TGTGCCAGCTCACCACCGAGCCGGGTTGAAGAGACCCAGTACTTC	CASSPPSRVEETQYF
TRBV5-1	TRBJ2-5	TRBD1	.	TGCGCCAGCAGCTTCCTGGACAGGGGGCATGGAGAGACCCAGTACTTC	CASSFLDRGHGETQYF
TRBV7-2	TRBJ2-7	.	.	TGTGCCAGCAGCACCCAGGGCTTGGGTCTGTACTTC	CASSTQGLGLYF
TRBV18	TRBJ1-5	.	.	TGTGCCAGCTCCCCGAATTTCCGTAATCAGCCCCAGCATTTT	CASSPNFRNQPQHF
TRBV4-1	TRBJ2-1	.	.	TGCGCCAGCAGCCAAGGTGACTACCGAACCTACAATGAGCAGTTCTTC	CASSQGDYRTYNEQFF
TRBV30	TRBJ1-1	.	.	TGTGCCTGGAGTGTAAGGTTTAACACTGAAGCTTTCTTT	CAWSVRFNTEAFF
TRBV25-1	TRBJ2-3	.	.	TGTGCCAGCAGAAGGTATGACGGGACAGATACGCAGTATTTT	CASRRYDGTDTQYF
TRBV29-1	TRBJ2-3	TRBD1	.	TGCAGCGTGAAGGGGACAGGGGGTAGCACAGATACGCAGTATTTT	CSVKGTGGSTDTQYF
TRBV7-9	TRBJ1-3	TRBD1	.	TGTGCCAGCAGCCGAGACAGGGACCTCTCTGGAAACACCATATATTTT	CASSRDRDLSGNTIYF
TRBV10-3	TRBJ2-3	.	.	TGTGCCATCAGTAGGACCCTAGGTGACACAGATACGCAGTATTTT	CAISRTLGDTDTQYF
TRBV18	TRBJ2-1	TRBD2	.	TGTGCCAGCCGCGCACTAGCGGGACCCAATGAGCAGTTCTTC	CASRALAGPNEQFF
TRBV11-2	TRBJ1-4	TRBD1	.	TGTGCCAGCAGCTTTCAAGGGGACAGGGGAGGTAATGAAAAACTGTTTTTT	CASSFQGDRGGNEKLFF
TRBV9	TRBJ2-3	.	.	TGTGCCAGCAGCGTAGAGGTCCATGTCAGTGCTACGCAGTATTTT	CASSVEVHVSATQYF
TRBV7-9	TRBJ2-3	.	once	TGTGCCAGCAGCTTAATCGAGAGGGATACGCAGTATTTT	CASSLIERDTQYF
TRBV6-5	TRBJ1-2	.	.	TGTGCCAGCAGTCAGACAATTAACTATGGCTACACCTTC	CASSQTINYGYTF
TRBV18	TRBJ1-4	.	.	TGTGCCAGCTCACCACCCGGCAGGGGCGGCACAGGACTGTTTTTT	CASSPPGRGGTGLFF
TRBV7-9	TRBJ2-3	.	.	TGTGCCAGCAGCCCGCCGAATAGCCGGGTATCGCAGTATTTT	CASSPPNSRVSQYF
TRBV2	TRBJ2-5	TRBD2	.	TGTGCCAGCAGTGAGAGGCTAGCGGGGGGAGAGACCCAGTACTTC	CASSERLAGGETQYF
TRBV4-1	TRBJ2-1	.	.	TGCGCCAGCAGCCAAGACAGGACGTCCTACAATGAGCAGTTCTTC	CASSQDRTSYNEQFF
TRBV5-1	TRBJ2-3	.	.	TGCGCCAGCAGCGACCCCGGGACCGCAGGGTATTTT	CASSDPGTAGYF
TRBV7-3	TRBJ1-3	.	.	TGTGCCAGCAGCTTAGAGCCAGGCTCTGGAAACACCATATATTTT	CASSLEPGSGNTIYF
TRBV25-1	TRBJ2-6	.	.	TGTGCCAGAGGGCCTGGGGCCAACGTCCTGACTTTC	CARGPGANVLTF
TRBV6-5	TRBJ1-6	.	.	TGTGCCAGCAGTTACTCGAGAGGGTCCCTCCACTTT	CASSYSRGSLHF
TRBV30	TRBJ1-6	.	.	TGTGCCTGGAGTCTACCGGGACGGATTAATTCACCCCTCCACTTT	CAWSLPGRINSPLHF
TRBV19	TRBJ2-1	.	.	TGTGCCAGTAGTAGGGGCCGGCAGTCATACAATGAGCAGTTCTTC	CASSRGRQSYNEQFF
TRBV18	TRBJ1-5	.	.	TGTGCCAGCTCACTCGCCGCTAATCAGCCCCAGCATTTT	CASSLAANQPQHF
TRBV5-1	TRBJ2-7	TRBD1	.	TGCGCCAGCAACTACCCACCGATCATCCATCAACAGGGGGCATACGCCCTCTACGAGCAGTACTTC	CASNYPPIIHQQGAYALYEQYF
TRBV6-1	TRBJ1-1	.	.	TGTGCCAGCAGTGAATTTCGGGCTTTCTTT	CASSEFRAFF
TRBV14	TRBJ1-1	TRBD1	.	TGTGCCAGCAGCCCCTGGACAGGTGTGAACACTGAAGCTTTCTTT	CASSPWTGVNTEAFF
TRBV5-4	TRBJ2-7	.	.	TGTGCCAGCAGCGCAGGGTCAACCTCCTACGAGCAGTACTTC	CASSAGSTSYEQYF
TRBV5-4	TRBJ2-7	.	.	TGTGCCAGCAGCTTGCACGGGCCGAGCTCCTACGAGCAGTACTTC	CASSLHGPSSYEQYF
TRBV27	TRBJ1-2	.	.	TGTGCCAGCAGAGCCGACGGGATTCGGAGCTACACCTTC	CASRADGIRSYTF
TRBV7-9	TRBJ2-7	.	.	TGTGCCAGCAGCCCTCGGGGCCCAGCCGAGCAGTACTTC	CASSPRGPAEQYF
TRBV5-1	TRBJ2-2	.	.	TGCGCCAGCAGCCGAGGGACGACCGGGGAGCTGTTTTTT	CASSRGTTGELFF
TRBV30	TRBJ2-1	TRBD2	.	TGTGCCTGGAGTGTAACCAGACTAGCGGGTGGTGAGCAGTTCTTC	CAWSVTRLAGGEQFF
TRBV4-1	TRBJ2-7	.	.	TGCGCCAGCAGCCAAGAAGGGTGGCAGCCACAGTACTTC	CASSQEGWQPQYF
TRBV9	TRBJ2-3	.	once	TGTGCCAGCAGCGTAGCGGTGGCGGAAGATACGCAGTATTTT	CASSVAVAEDTQYF
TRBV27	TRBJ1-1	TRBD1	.	TGTGCCAGCAGCGGGATCAGGGACAGATTTTCGGGGACTGAAGCTTTCTTT	CASSGIRDRFSGTEAFF
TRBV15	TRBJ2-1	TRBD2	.	TGTGCCACCCGGACTAGCGGTTCCAAAAATGAGCAGTTCTTC	CATRTSGSKNEQFF